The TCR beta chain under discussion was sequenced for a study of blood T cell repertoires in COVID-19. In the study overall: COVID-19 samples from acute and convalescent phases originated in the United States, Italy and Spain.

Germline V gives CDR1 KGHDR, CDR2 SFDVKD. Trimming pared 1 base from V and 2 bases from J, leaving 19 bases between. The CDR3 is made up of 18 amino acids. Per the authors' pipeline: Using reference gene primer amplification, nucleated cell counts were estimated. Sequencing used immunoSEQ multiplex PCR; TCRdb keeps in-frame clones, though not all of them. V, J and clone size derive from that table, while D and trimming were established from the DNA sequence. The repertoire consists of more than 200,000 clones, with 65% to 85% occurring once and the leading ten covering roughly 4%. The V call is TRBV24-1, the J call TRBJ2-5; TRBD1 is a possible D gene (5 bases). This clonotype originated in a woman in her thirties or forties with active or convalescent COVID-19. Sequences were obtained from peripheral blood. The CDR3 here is CATSDFKGFGLGQETQYF. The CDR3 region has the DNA TGTGCCACCAGTGATTTTAAGGGGTTTGGATTGGGACAAGAGACCCAGTACTTC.